The following is a T cell receptor (beta chain) sequence with its context. These data originate in a study of blood T cell repertoires in COVID-19. About the study: Sites across the United States, Italy and Spain contributed samples from acute and convalescent COVID-19. From T cells, B-cell-depleted T cells, or PBMCs came the material, which was cDNA or gDNA.

Generated by immunoSEQ multiplex PCR, the TCRdb table keeps only in-frame clones and is missing some. The table records approximately 180,000 clones, 60% to 80% of them present only once. Trimming shortened V by 0 bases and J by 3 bases, and 9 bases separated the two germline ends. The CDR3 is 15 amino acids. Germline-derived CDR1 and CDR2 are SGHNT and YYREEE (reference sequence). The chain has TRBV5-4 and TRBJ1-4; D not resolved. Input material: PBMCs or T cells enriched from blood (not recorded which). The receptor was derived from a woman between 45 and 65 years old who had recovered from COVID-19. This CDR3 is CASSLEAGPNEKLFF. In DNA, the CDR3 is TGTGCCAGCAGCTTGGAGGCTGGGCCTAATGAAAAACTGTTTTTT.